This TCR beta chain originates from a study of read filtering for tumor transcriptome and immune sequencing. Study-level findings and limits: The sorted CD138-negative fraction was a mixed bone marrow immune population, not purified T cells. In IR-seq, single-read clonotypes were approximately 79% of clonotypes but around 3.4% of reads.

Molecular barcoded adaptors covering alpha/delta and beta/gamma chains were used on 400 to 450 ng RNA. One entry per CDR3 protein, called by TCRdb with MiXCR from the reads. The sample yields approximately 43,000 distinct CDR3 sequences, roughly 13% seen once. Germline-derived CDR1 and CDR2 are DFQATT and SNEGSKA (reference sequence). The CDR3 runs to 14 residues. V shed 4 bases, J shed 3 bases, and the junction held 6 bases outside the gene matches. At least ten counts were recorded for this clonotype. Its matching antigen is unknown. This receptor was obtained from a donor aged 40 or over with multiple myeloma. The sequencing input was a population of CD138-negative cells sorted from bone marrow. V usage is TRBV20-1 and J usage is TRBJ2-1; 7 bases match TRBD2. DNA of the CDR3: TGCAGTGCTATTGGGAGGGCGCTCTACAATGAGCAGTTCTTC. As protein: CSAIGRALYNEQFF.